This T cell receptor (beta chain) was found in a study of molecular identifiers for immune sequencing clone quantification. Whole-study context: Replicate RNA from around 20,000 or 100,000 naive CD8 T cells formed five aliquots; four were sequenced. Study-level results: Whereas naive cells kept under 1% of molecules in clones above 20 RNA copies, such clones held over 98% in effectors.

Listed TCR primers and previously described methods were used for bulk TCR libraries. TCRdb passed the PCR reads through MiXCR, listing each CDR3 protein once. Seen here are tens of thousands of distinct CDR3 sequences, 15% to 20% observed once, and the top ten hold about 1.2%. The CDR3 spans 15 residues. V shed 6 bases, J shed 4 bases, and the junction held 10 bases outside the gene matches. Germline V gene data show CDR1 as SNHLY and CDR2 as FYNNEI. This clonotype was detected ten times or more. The antigen remains unidentified. When naive CD8 T cells were sorted, they were gated as CD8+CD4-CCR7+CD45RA+.

The sample comprised naive CD8+ T cells from blood, with Jurkat cell RNA spiked in. The subset here: FACS-sorted CD8+CD4-CCR7+CD45RA+ naive T cells. This sequence was found in a human donor in good health. Some libraries in this study had Jurkat cell RNA spiked in. The rearrangement uses TRBV2 and TRBJ2-3; TRBD2 matches 7 bases. CDR3 sequence: CASRAGLLTPDTQYF. CDR3 DNA: TGTGCCAGCAGAGCGGGACTCCTAACCCCAGATACGCAGTATTTT.